This entry concerns a single TCR beta chain. This clonotype has just a few counts. The clone's antigen remains unknown. No base quality information exists; no much larger clone differs at one position. Profiling of TCR beta VDJ combinations and CDR3 sequences used genomic DNA as the template. TCR repertoire sequencing was run on an Illumina HiSeq 2000. Per the authors' processing: TRBV/TRBJ rearrangement plots, CDR3 size and DJ length profiles, and Simpson's diversity index were used to assess repertoires. The immunodominant clone was defined as the most abundant DNA sequence in deep sequencing data. CDR3 amino acid sequences were screened for sharing across subjects and were compared with published repertoires and the VDJdb database. Using fastp trimming at Q25 and MiXCR clonotype assembly, TCRdb reanalyzed the public sequencing data and kept in-frame beta chains. Under each unique CDR3 protein, matching rows form one entry showing the most common genes and DNA. V and J calls and clone size were set by TCRdb, not the authors. Across this sample there are more than 150,000 distinct CDR3 sequences, with 46% seen only once. The ten top clones hold around 2.7% of the sample.

TCR repertoires of sorted CD4+ and CD8+ blood T cells from severe aplastic anemia patients and healthy subjects were deep-sequenced in the study. Ficoll-Paque density gradient centrifugation was used to isolate peripheral blood mononuclear cells. Before DNA extraction, CD4+ and CD8+ T cells were sorted with FACS or magnetic beads. These data are taken from a study of CD8+CD57+ T cells in acquired aplastic anemia (dated by TCRdb to about 2018). Turning to the overall study: A mean of approximately 3 ug of DNA, ranging from about 0.17 to 30 ug, was extracted from sorted CD4+ and CD8+ cells. Healthy donor samples averaged approximately 10 million reads for CD4+ and fewer than 12 million for CD8+ cells.

The study at large found these results: Approximately 31 CD8+ CDR3 sequences were found in both patients and controls but appeared to be highly expressed in patients and within the immunodominant clones of the patients. CD8+ Simpson's diversity did not differ significantly between patients and healthy controls (P=0.060).

CDR3 length: 15 amino acids, cysteine to phenylalanine. Just CDR3 DNA is preserved here, 45 bases in frame from base 1. According to the germline V gene, CDR1 reads MNHEY and CDR2 reads SVGEGT. After removal of 6 bases from V and 1 base from J, the junction retains 7 bases not matched to a gene. This receptor was identified in a human donor in good health. The chain uses TRBV6-2 or TRBV6-3 and TRBJ1-1, with TRBD1 matching 8 junction bases. Sequences were obtained from sorted CD4+, CD8+, or CD8+CD57+ T cells (not recorded which) from PBMCs. The DNA is TGTGCCAGCAGAAGTCTCGGGACAGGGAACACTGAAGCTTTCTTT. Its product reads: CASRSLGTGNTEAFF.